This T cell receptor (beta chain) was retrieved from a study of blood T cell repertoires in COVID-19. On the study more broadly: COVID-19 samples from acute and convalescent phases originated in the United States, Italy and Spain. T cells, B-cell-depleted T cells, or PBMCs provided the cDNA or gDNA that served as material.

This clone was found a few times. In the authors' workflow: Estimation of nucleated cell counts was performed using reference gene primer amplification. Produced via immunoSEQ multiplex PCR; TCRdb's table is partial and in-frame only. V, J and clone size derive from that table, while D and trimming were established from the DNA sequence. The sample shows some 260,000 clones, around 80% of them seen only once. Germline assignment: CDR1 SGHRS and CDR2 YFSETQ. This CDR3 is 15 amino acids long. The V gene end was trimmed by 4 bases and the J gene end by 8 bases; junction bases not matched to a gene: 9. The source material was peripheral blood. This TCR was recovered from a woman in her forties with active or convalescent COVID-19. This chain uses TRBV5-1 with TRBJ1-4, with 9 bases lining up with TRBD1. The CDR3 DNA reads as TGCGCCAGCAGCATAGGTGGACAGGGGCGGGAAAAACTGTTTTTT. It is translated as CASSIGGQGREKLFF.